Below, 27 T cell receptor beta chains from the same sample are listed, as sequenced in a study of shared clonotypes between healthy human individuals. Repertoires were generated with immunoSEQ multiplex PCR, while TCRdb's copy carries only in-frame clones and drops some. The table includes around 980,000 clones, 75% to 80% detected once. Material: memory CD4+ T cells from PBMCs. The subset is: CD45RA-negative fraction. The receptors come from a man between 18 and 29 years old in good health. Some clones in this sample may be carry-over from other donors' samples.

This clone was observed once. The gene calls are TRBV4-2 and TRBJ2-2; maybe TRBD2 (5 bases). The CDR3 loop spans 13 amino acids. CDR1 and CDR2 (germline): LGHNA, YNFKEQ. V lost 1 base and J lost 9, with 9 bases in between. CDR3 protein: CASSQVEGRELFF. For the CDR3, the DNA is TGTGCCAGCAGCCAAGTTGAGGGTCGGGAGCTGTTTTTT.

The chain combines TRBV29-1 with TRBJ1-5; TRBD1 is a possible D gene (5 bases). This CDR3 has 13 amino acids. V was trimmed by 5 bases and J by 1 base, leaving 9 bases between them. Per germline, CDR1 SQVTM and CDR2 ANQGSEA. CDR3 sequence (DNA): TGCAGCGTTAGTGGGGACAGCAATCAGCCCCAGCATTTT. As protein: CSVSGDSNQPQHF.

The CDR3 region has the DNA TGTGCCAGCAGCTCCCCGTGGCGGGAGAGCAATGAGCAGTTCTTC. This translates into CASSSPWRESNEQFF. J is TRBJ2-1 and V is TRBV7-3, with 7 nucleotides matching TRBD2. CDR1 is SGHTA and CDR2 is FQGTGA in the germline V gene. After removal of 4 bases from V and 6 bases from J, the junction contained 9 bases not matched to a gene. The length of the CDR3 is 15 residues.

A note on this clone: The junction shows a germline mismatch at one end, possibly a read error. The CDR3 loop is CAGSGTSSDTQYF. DNA for the CDR3: TGTGCCGGGAGCGGGACTAGCTCGGATACGCAGTATTTT. V is TRBV30 and J is TRBJ2-3, with 9 bases identical to TRBD2. Germline lookup yields CDR1 GTSNPN and CDR2 SVGIG (reference sequence). This CDR3 contains 13 residues.

This chain uses TRBV11-2 with TRBJ2-1, with D perhaps assigned TRBD1 or TRBD2 (5 bases each). Trimming cost V 5 bases and J 9 bases, with 29 bases left between them. There are 18 residues in the CDR3. Germline CDR1 is SGHAT and CDR2 is FQNNGV. In DNA, the CDR3 is TGTGCCAGCAGCGAGGGGTTAAGGGGCCGGACGAGGTTGGGTGAGCAGTTCTTC. This gives the protein CASSEGLRGRTRLGEQFF. Full variable domain (remainder filled in from reference TRBV11-2 and TRBJ2-1): EAGVAQSPRYKIIEKRQSVAFWCNPISGHATLYWYQQILGQGPKLLIQFQNNGVVDDSQLPKDRFSAERLKGVDSTLKIQPAKLEDSAVYLCASSEGLRGRTRLGEQFFGPGTRLTVL.

The CDR3 here is CASSEDVLESYEQYF. The CDR3 DNA reads TGTGCCAGCAGCGAGGACGTTCTTGAGTCCTACGAGCAGTACTTC. The V and J genes are TRBV9 and TRBJ2-7; D is ambiguous. The CDR3 consists of 15 residues. The germline CDR1 and CDR2 sequences are SGDLS and YYNGEE. V was trimmed by 3 bases and J by 1 base, leaving 14 bases between them. The complete variable domain, with remaining parts taken from reference TRBV9 and TRBJ2-7, reads DSGVTQTPKHLITATGQRVTLRCSPRSGDLSVYWYQQSLDQGLQFLIQYYNGEERAKGNILERFSAQQFPDLHSELNLSSLELGDSALYFCASSEDVLESYEQYFGPGTRLTVT.

V usage is TRBV6-1 and J usage is TRBJ2-3; 8 bases match TRBD1. The CDR3 totals 15 residues. CDR1 MNHNS and CDR2 SASEGT come from the germline V gene. V gave up 4 bases and J gave up 7 bases; unmatched junction bases: 10. The CDR3 is CASSGGTGRGNTQYF. Written as DNA, the CDR3 is TGTGCCAGCAGTGGTGGGACAGGCCGCGGGAATACGCAGTATTTT.

CDR3 nucleotides: TGCGCCAGCAGCCAAGATTGGTACCGCGAAACCTATGGCTACACCTTC. Its translation: CASSQDWYRETYGYTF. The chain couples TRBV4-1 to TRBJ1-2, with no clear D. The germline V gene encodes CDR1 MGHRA and CDR2 YSYEKL. This CDR3 region has 16 residues. Trimming cost V 0 bases and J 4 bases, with 15 bases left between them.

This clone appeared once. The rearrangement uses TRBV5-6 and TRBJ1-2; tentatively, D is TRBD1 (6 bases). The CDR3 contains 14 residues. Per the germline V gene, CDR1 is SGHDT and CDR2 is YYEEEE. V was trimmed by 4 bases and J by 4 bases, leaving 14 bases between them. The CDR3 coding sequence is TGTGCCAGCAGCGCCCGCAGGGGAATCTATGGCTACACCTTC. Translation gives CASSARRGIYGYTF.

As to this clone: Other DNA sequences in the sample encode the same CDR3. The chain employs TRBV28 and TRBJ1-5; D is ambiguous. Trimming shortened V by 3 bases and J by 5 bases, and 2 bases separated the two germline ends. The CDR3 loop spans 11 amino acids. Per germline, CDR1 MDHEN and CDR2 SYDVKM. The CDR3 protein is CASSFHQPQHF. The CDR3 bases are TGTGCCAGCAGTTTCCATCAGCCCCAGCATTTT.

This clone was counted once. The rearrangement uses TRBV5-4 and TRBJ1-5, with 7 bases fitting TRBD1. J lost 6 bases, V lost 5 bases, and 8 bases had no gene match. Germline V CDR1 and CDR2: SGHNT, YYREEE (reference sequence). The CDR3 runs to 14 residues. The CDR3 here is CASSSGTDGQPQHF. The CDR3 DNA follows: TGTGCCAGCAGTTCCGGGACAGATGGTCAGCCCCAGCATTTT.

To note about this clone: In the same sample, other DNA sequences code for this CDR3. The chain links TRBV18 to TRBJ2-3, with D hard to call. Germline V lookup: CDR1 KGHSH, CDR2 LQKENI. V dropped 3 bases and J dropped 0 bases, with 7 bases sitting between them. The CDR3 is 14 residues long. This CDR3 reads CASSPRQSTDTQYF. As DNA, the CDR3 is TGTGCCAGCTCACCCCGGCAAAGCACAGATACGCAGTATTTT.

This clone was counted between two and nine times. V usage is TRBV18 and J usage is TRBJ1-2, with TRBD1 identical over 9 bases. The J segment lost 8 bases and the V segment lost 2 bases, leaving 6 bases of the junction unmatched. Looked up from germline, CDR1 is KGHSH and CDR2 is LQKENI. The CDR3 is 14 residues long. This CDR3 is CASSPLDRGYGYTF. Written as DNA, the CDR3 is TGTGCCAGCTCACCATTGGACAGGGGTTACGGCTACACCTTC.

V gene TRBV5-4 combines with J gene TRBJ1-1; TRBD1 might be the D (6 bases). The ends were cut back, 5 bases at V and 5 bases at J, with 34 bases in the middle. The CDR3 sequence is 20 residues long. Germline CDR1 reads SGHNT; CDR2 reads YYREEE (reference sequence). The CDR3 protein is CASSPRLGGRAYSSGTEAFF. The CDR3 bases are TGTGCCAGCAGTCCCCGGTTGGGGGGCAGGGCTTACTCCTCCGGGACTGAAGCTTTCTTT.

V gene TRBV7-6 combines with J gene TRBJ2-3; 8 bases are shared with TRBD2. J gave up 2 bases and V 7 bases, and 17 bases lay outside the gene matches. The CDR3 runs to 18 residues. Per germline, CDR1 SGHVS and CDR2 FNYEAQ. CDR3 sequence: CASTRSRSGGDYTDTQYF. CDR3 DNA sequence: TGTGCCAGCACCAGATCCCGCTCGGGGGGGGACTACACAGATACGCAGTATTTT.

The chain links TRBV5-1 to TRBJ1-1, with 8 bases lining up with TRBD1. The CDR3 contains 15 residues. Germline loops: CDR1 SGHRS, CDR2 YFSETQ. The J segment lost 3 bases and the V segment lost 4 bases, leaving 8 bases of the junction unmatched. CDR3 residues: CASSPGGQGYTEAFF. CDR3 nucleotide sequence: TGCGCCAGCAGCCCCGGTGGACAGGGATACACTGAAGCTTTCTTT. Full variable domain (rest looked up from reference TRBV5-1 and TRBJ1-1): KAGVTQTPRYLIKTRGQQVTLSCSPISGHRSVSWYQQTPGQGLQFLFEYFSETQRNKGNFPGRFSGRQFSNSRSEMNVSTLELGDSALYLCASSPGGQGYTEAFFGQGTRLTVV.

The V call is TRBV2, the J call TRBJ1-5; D is possibly TRBD1 (5 bases). V lost 7 bases and J 6 bases, leaving 19 bases between the germline ends. CDR1 is SNHLY and CDR2 is FYNNEI in the germline V gene. The CDR3 runs 15 residues. The DNA of the CDR3 is TGTGCCAGCACTCCTGACAGCCCCCGGGGTCAGCCCCAGCATTTT. Residues: CASTPDSPRGQPQHF.

The genes are TRBV28 and TRBJ1-2; perhaps TRBD1 as D (5 bases). Per germline, CDR1 MDHEN and CDR2 SYDVKM. Trimming pared 7 bases from V and 5 bases from J, leaving 17 bases between. The CDR3 consists of 14 residues. CDR3 nucleotides: TGTGCCAGCATGGCCCTTGACAGCCATTATGGCTACACCTTC. Translating gives CASMALDSHYGYTF.

The J gene is TRBJ1-5, the V gene TRBV11-2; 7 bases line up with TRBD1. V lost 5 bases to trimming and J lost 6 bases; unmatched junction nucleotides: 4. Germline loops: CDR1 SGHAT, CDR2 FQNNGV. The CDR3 runs to 13 residues. The CDR3 reads CASSLRQGQPQHF. CDR3 bases: TGTGCCAGCAGCCTGAGACAGGGTCAGCCCCAGCATTTT.

The chain is built from TRBV27 and TRBJ2-5, with a tentative D call TRBD1 (6 bases). Germline CDR1 and CDR2: MNHEY and SMNVEV (reference sequence). V lost 10 bases and J 7 bases, leaving 13 bases between the germline ends. The CDR3 sequence is 11 residues long. The CDR3 is CATGASGTQYF. The CDR3 nucleotides read TGTGCCACAGGGGCCTCCGGGACCCAGTACTTC.

This clone occurred a few times. The gene calls are TRBV11-3 and TRBJ2-2; tentative D call: TRBD2 (5 bases). Trimming stripped 5 bases from V and 5 bases from J, with 18 bases between. Looked up from germline, CDR1 is SGHNT and CDR2 is YENEEA. This CDR3 has 16 amino acids. Written as DNA, the CDR3 is TGTGCCAGCAGCCCCCGGGGAGCAGAGAATACCGGGGAGCTGTTTTTT. Translation: CASSPRGAENTGELFF. Looking up the rest from reference TRBV11-3 and TRBJ2-2 gives the full variable domain: EAGVVQSPRYKIIEKKQPVAFWCNPISGHNTLYWYLQNLGQGPELLIRYENEEAVDDSQLPKDRFSAERLKGVDSTLKIQPAELGDSAVYLCASSPRGAENTGELFFGEGSRLTVL.

This clone was seen a few times. The J gene is TRBJ2-3, the V gene TRBV6-1; D remains unclear. The CDR3 runs 11 residues. Trimming stripped 3 bases from V and 10 bases from J, with 8 bases between. Germline CDR1 is MNHNS and CDR2 is SASEGT. In nucleotides, the CDR3 is TGTGCCAGCAGTGATGTCGTAGCGCAGTATTTT. This encodes CASSDVVAQYF.

For this clone: A far larger clone is only one base removed, so a read error is likely. CDR3 bases: TGCAGCGTCGCCGGGACAGGTGTGGACACTGAAGCTTTCTTT. As protein: CSVAGTGVDTEAFF. The chain carries TRBV29-1 and TRBJ1-1, with TRBD1 matching 8 bases. Trimming took 6 bases from V and 3 from J; bases not matched to a gene: 9. In germline, CDR1 is SQVTM, CDR2 ANQGSEA. The CDR3 sequence is 14 residues long. The entire variable domain, with the rest obtained from reference TRBV29-1 and TRBJ1-1, is as follows: SAVISQKPSRDICQRGTSLTIQCQVDSQVTMMFWYRQQPGQSLTLIATANQGSEATYESGFVIDKFPISRPNLTFSTLTVSNMSPEDSSIYLCSVAGTGVDTEAFFGQGTRLTVV.

V usage is TRBV7-9 and J usage is TRBJ2-3; the D is unclear. The CDR3 is made up of 12 amino acids. From germline, CDR1 is SEHNR and CDR2 FQNEAQ (reference sequence). V shed 11 bases and J shed 1 base, with 10 bases lying between them. The CDR3 DNA is TGTGCCGATCAGGCGCGCACAGATACGCAGTATTTT. This translates into CADQARTDTQYF.

This clone turned up a few times. The chain combines TRBV28 with TRBJ1-1, with 7 bases aligning to TRBD1. There are 15 residues in the CDR3. In germline, CDR1 is MDHEN, CDR2 SYDVKM. J gave up 4 bases and V 8 bases, and 13 bases lay outside the gene matches. CDR3 loop: CASQTGHNIGTEAFF. The CDR3 DNA follows: TGTGCCAGCCAGACAGGGCATAATATAGGCACTGAAGCTTTCTTT. The whole variable domain, filled in from reference TRBV28 and TRBJ1-1, reads DVKVTQSSRYLVKRTGEKVFLECVQDMDHENMFWYRQDPGLGLRLIYFSYDVKMKEKGDIPEGYSVSREKKERFSLILESASTNQTSMYLCASQTGHNIGTEAFFGQGTRLTVV.

In its sample, this clone was seen a few times. CDR3 sequence reads: CASSQDGITAPQHF. CDR3 in DNA: TGTGCCAGCAGCCAGGACGGCATAACGGCGCCCCAGCATTTT. The V and J genes are TRBV7-9 and TRBJ1-5; D gene unclear. The CDR3 runs 14 residues. The germline V and J ends were trimmed by 5 bases and 9 bases, with 17 bases remaining between them. Germline V gives CDR1 SEHNR, CDR2 FQNEAQ (reference sequence).

J is TRBJ1-2 and V is TRBV5-5; D uncertain. Germline loops: CDR1 SGHKS, CDR2 YYEKEE (reference sequence). The CDR3 is 13 residues long. The V and J ends lost 3 bases and 5 bases respectively, with 11 bases between them. The DNA of the CDR3 is TGTGCCAGCAGCTCAGGAGACTGGTATGGCTACACCTTC. Its translation: CASSSGDWYGYTF.